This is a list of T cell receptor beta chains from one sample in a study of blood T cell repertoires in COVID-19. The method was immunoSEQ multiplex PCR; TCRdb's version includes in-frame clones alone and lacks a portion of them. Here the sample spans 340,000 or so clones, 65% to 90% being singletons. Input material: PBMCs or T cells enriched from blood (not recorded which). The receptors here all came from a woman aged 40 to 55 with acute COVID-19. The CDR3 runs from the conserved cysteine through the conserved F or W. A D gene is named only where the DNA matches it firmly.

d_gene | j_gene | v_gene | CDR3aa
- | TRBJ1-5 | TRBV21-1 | CASSVRCYSCNQPQHF
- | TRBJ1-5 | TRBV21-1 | CASSKEYSVKGAKHTQPQHF
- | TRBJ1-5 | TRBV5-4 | CASSLGGEVAAQHF
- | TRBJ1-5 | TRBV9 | CASSDSHSNQPQHF
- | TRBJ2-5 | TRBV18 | CASSNRVYETQYF
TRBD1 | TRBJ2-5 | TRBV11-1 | CASSQQGKMETQYF
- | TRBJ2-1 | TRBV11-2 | CASSLVVAAEQFF
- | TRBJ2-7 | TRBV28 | CASSLSGGRLGYEQYF
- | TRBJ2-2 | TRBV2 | CASIWGGGELFF
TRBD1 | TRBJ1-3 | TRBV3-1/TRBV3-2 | CASSQLDRDSGNTIYF
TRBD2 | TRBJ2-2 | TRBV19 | CASSTLAGVSTGELFF
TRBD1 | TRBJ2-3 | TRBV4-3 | CASSLTGGTDTQYF
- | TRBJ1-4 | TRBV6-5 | CASSYPRALTNEKLFF
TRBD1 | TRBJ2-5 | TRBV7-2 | CASRPDRSQETQYF
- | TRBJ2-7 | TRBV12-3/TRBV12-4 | CASSHKSSYEQYF
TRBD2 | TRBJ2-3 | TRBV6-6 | CASRTSGSSDTQYF
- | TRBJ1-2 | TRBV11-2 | CARKDRLGGYTF
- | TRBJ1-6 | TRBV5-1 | CASSLGGGASPLHF
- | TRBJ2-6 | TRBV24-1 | CATSDSGGRQGPGANVLTF
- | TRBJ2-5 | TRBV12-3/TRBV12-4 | CASRALGGETQYF
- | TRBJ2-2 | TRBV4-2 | CASSQAQGRRTGELFF
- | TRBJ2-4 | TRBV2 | CASSTEVAKNIQYF
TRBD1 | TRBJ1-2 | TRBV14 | CASSPTGGYGYTF
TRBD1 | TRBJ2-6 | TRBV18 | CASSPPGQVPSGANVLTF
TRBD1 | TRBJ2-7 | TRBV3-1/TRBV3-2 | CASSQGQGPYEQYF
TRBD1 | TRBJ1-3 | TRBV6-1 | CASREGQGYTIYF
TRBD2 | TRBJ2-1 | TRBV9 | CASSVGVTSDINEQFF
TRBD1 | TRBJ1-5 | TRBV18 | CASSRSRSGQGNSNQPQHF
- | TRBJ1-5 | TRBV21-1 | CASSKAKQGSNQPQHF
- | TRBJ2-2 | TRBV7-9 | CASRTLSESNTGELFF
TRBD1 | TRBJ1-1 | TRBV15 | CATSSPGQLNTEAFF
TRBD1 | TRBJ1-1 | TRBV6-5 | CATFRHRGNTEAFF
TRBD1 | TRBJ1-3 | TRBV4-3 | CASSPYTGGSGNTIYF
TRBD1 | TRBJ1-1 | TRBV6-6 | CASSDGQGGNTEAFF
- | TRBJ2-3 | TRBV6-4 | CAGISSDTQYF
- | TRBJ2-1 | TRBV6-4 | CASRSDTSYNEQFF
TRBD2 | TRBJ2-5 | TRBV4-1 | CASSQDGLAGRYQETQYF
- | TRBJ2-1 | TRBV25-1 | CASSPHRGGNNEQFF
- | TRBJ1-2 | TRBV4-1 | CASSPGVPYGYTF
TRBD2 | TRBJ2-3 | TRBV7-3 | CASSFLAAPTDTQYF
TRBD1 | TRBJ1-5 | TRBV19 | CATRTGQSNQPQHF